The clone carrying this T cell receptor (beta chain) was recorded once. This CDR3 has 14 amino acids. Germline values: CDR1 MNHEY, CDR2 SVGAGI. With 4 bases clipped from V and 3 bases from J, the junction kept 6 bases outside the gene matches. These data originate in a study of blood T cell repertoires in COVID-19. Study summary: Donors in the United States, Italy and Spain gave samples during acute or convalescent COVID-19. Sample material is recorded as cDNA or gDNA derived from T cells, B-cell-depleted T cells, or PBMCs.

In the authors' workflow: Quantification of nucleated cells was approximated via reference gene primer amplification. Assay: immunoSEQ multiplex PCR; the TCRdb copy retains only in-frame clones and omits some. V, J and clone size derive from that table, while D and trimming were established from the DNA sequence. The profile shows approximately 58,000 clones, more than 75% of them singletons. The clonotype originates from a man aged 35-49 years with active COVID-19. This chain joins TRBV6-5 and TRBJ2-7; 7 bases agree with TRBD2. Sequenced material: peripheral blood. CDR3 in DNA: TGTGCCAGCAGTTCGGGAGGCCAACTCTACGAGCAGTACTTC. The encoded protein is CASSSGGQLYEQYF.